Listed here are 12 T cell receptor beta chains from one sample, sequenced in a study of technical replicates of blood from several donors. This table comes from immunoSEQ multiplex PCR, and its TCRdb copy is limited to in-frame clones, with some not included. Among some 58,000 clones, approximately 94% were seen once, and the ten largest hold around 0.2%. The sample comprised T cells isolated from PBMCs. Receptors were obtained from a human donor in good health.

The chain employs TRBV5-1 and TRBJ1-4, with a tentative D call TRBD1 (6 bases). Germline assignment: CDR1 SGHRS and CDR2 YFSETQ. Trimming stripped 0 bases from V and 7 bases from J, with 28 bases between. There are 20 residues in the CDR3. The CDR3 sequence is CASSLAGPESWGRHLEKLFF. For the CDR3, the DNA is TGCGCCAGCAGCTTGGCCGGCCCGGAGAGCTGGGGGCGGCATCTTGAAAAACTGTTTTTT.

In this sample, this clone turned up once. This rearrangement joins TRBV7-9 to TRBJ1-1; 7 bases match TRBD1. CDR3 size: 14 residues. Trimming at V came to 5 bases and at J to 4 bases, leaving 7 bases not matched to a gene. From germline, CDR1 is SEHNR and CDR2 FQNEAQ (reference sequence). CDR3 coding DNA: TGTGCCAGCAGCCGACGCAGGGGGGCCACTGAAGCTTTCTTT. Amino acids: CASSRRRGATEAFF.

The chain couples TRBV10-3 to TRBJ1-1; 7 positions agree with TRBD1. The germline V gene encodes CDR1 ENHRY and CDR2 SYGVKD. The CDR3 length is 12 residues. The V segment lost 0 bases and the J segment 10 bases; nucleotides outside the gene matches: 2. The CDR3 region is CAISESGGLAFF. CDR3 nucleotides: TGTGCCATCAGTGAGTCAGGGGGCCTAGCTTTCTTT.

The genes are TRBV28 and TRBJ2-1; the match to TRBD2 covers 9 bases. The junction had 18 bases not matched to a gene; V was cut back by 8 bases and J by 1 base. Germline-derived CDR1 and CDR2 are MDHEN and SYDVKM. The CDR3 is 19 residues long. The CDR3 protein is CASSDRTYRLADSYNEQFF. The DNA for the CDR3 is TGTGCCAGCTCAGACAGGACCTACAGACTAGCGGATTCCTACAATGAGCAGTTCTTC.

CDR3 region: CASSSRGTGNTIYF. The CDR3 DNA sequence: TGTGCCAGCAGCTCCAGGGGGACTGGAAACACCATATATTTT. V usage is TRBV13 and J usage is TRBJ1-3, with 7 bases aligning to TRBD1. The germline V gene encodes CDR1 PRHDT and CDR2 FYEKMQ (reference sequence). Trimming removed 4 bases from V and 2 bases from J; junction bases left unmatched: 2. The CDR3 sequence is 14 residues long. Full variable domain (rest looked up from reference TRBV13 and TRBJ1-3): AAGVIQSPRHLIKEKRETATLKCYPIPRHDTVYWYQQGPGQDPQFLISFYEKMQSDKGSIPDRFSAQQFSDYHSELNMSSLELGDSALYFCASSSRGTGNTIYFGEGSWLTVV.

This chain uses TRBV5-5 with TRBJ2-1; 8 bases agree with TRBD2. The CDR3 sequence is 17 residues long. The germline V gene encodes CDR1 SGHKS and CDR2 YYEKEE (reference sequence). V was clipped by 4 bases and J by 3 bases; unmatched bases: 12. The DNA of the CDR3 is TGTGCCAGCAGCCCCGCAAGTAGCGGGACGATCTACAATGAGCAGTTCTTC. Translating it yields CASSPASSGTIYNEQFF. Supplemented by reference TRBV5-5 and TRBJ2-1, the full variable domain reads DAGVTQSPTHLIKTRGQQVTLRCSPISGHKSVSWYQQVLGQGPQFIFQYYEKEERGRGNFPDRFSARQFPNYSSELNVNALLLGDSALYLCASSPASSGTIYNEQFFGPGTRLTVL.

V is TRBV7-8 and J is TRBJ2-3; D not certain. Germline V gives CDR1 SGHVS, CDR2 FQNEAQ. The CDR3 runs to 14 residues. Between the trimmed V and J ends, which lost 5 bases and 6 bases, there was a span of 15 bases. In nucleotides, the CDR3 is TGTGCCAGCAGCCCGTTGTCGGCCAGGGATACGCAGTATTTT. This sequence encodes CASSPLSARDTQYF.

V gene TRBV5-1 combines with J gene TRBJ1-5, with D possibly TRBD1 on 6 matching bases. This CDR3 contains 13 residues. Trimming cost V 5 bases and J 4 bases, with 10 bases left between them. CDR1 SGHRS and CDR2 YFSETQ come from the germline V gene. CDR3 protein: CASRQGVNQPQHF. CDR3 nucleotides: TGCGCCAGCAGACAGGGAGTGAATCAGCCCCAGCATTTT.

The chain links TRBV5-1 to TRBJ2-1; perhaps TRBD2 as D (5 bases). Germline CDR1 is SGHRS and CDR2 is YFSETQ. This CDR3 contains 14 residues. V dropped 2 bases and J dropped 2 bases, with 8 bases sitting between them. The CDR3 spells CASSFTGTYNEQFF. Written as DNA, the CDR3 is TGCGCCAGCAGCTTCACGGGGACCTACAATGAGCAGTTCTTC.

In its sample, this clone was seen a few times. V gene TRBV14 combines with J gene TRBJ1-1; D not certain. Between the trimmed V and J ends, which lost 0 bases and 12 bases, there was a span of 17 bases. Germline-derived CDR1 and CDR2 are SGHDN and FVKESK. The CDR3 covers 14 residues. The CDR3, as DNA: TGTGCCAGCAGCCAAGATCGGTCCGGGTTGACGACTTTCTTT. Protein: CASSQDRSGLTTFF.

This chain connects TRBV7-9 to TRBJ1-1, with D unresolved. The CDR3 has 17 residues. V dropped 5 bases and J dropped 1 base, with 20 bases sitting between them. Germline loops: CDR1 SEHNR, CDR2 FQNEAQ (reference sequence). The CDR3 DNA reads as TGTGCCAGCAGCATAACCGGGGTAGGACTGAGGAACACTGAAGCTTTCTTT. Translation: CASSITGVGLRNTEAFF.

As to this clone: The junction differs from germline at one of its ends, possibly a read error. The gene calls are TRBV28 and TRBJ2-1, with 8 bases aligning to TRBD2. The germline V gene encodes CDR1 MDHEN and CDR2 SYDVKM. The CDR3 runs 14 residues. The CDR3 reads CASSPPGLVHRRLF. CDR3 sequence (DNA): TGTGCCAGCAGCCCCCCGGGACTAGTTCACCGCCGGCTCTTC.